The 3 T cell receptor beta chains reported below all come from one sample, sequenced in a study of cytomegalovirus exposure and HLA in healthy donors. In the PCR, 60 Vbeta and 13 Jbeta primers were used. The assay was immunoSEQ multiplex PCR, and TCRdb's table has in-frame clones only and misses some. The data hold 120,000 or so clones, with about 80% observed a single time. Sequenced: PBMCs. The origin of the receptors is a man aged 25-45 years in good health and CMV-seronegative.

About this clone: This specimen includes other DNA sequences encoding the same CDR3. The V call is TRBV5-4, the J call TRBJ1-1; D is possibly TRBD1 (5 bases). Germline loops: CDR1 SGHNT, CDR2 YYREEE (reference sequence). The CDR3 length is 15 residues. V shed 2 bases and J shed 4 bases, with 15 bases lying between them. The CDR3 DNA is TGTGCCAGCAGCTTTTACAGGTCAGGCGGCACTGAAGCTTTCTTT. Translating it yields CASSFYRSGGTEAFF.

This sequence joins TRBV5-1 and TRBJ1-4, with 10 nucleotides matching TRBD1. CDR3 length: 15 amino acids. Germline CDR1 and CDR2: SGHRS and YFSETQ. The trim removed 4 bases at V and 8 bases at J, leaving 8 bases unmatched. The CDR3 loop is CASSASGTGEEKLFF. CDR3 bases: TGCGCCAGCAGCGCTTCCGGGACAGGGGAAGAAAAACTGTTTTTT.

The rearrangement uses TRBV12-5 and TRBJ2-7; TRBD1 matches at 8 bases. The V gene's germline CDR1 is LGHNT and CDR2 FRNRAP. This CDR3 comprises 12 residues. V lost 6 bases and J lost 7; bases outside the gene matches: 5. The CDR3, as DNA: TGTGCTAGTGGCCAAACAGGGGGAGAGCAGTACTTC. Protein: CASGQTGGEQYF.